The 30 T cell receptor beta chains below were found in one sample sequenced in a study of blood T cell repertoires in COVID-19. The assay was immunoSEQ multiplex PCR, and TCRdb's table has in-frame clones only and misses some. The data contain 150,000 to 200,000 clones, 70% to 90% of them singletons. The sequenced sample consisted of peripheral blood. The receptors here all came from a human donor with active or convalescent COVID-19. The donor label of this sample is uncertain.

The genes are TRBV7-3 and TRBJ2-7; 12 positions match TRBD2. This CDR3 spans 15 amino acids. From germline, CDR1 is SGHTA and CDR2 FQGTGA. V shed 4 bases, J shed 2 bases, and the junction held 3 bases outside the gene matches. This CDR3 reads CASSSLAGGPYEQYF. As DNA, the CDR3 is TGTGCCAGCAGCTCGCTAGCGGGGGGGCCCTACGAGCAGTACTTC.

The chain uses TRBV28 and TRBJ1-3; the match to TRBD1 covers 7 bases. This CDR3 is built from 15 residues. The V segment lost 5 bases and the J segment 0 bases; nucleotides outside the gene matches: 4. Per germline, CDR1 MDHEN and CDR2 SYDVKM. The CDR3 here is CASSGGDSSGNTIYF. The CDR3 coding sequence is TGTGCCAGCAGTGGAGGGGACAGCTCTGGAAACACCATATATTTT.

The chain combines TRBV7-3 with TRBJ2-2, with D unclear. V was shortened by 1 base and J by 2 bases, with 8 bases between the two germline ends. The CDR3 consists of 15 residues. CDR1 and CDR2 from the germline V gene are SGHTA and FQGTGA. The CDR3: CASSLIRRNTGELFF. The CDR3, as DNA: TGTGCCAGCAGCTTAATTCGCAGAAACACCGGGGAGCTGTTTTTT. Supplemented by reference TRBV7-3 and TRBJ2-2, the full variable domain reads GAGVSQTPSNKVTEKGKYVELRCDPISGHTALYWYRQSLGQGPEFLIYFQGTGAADDSGLPNDRFFAVRPEGSVSTLKIQRTERGDSAVYLCASSLIRRNTGELFFGEGSRLTVL.

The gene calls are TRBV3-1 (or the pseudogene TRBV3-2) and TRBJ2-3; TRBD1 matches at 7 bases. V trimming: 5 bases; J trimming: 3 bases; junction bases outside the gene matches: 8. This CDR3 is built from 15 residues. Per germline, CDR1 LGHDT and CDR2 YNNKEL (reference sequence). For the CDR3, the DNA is TGTGCCAGCAGCAAGTGGACAGGTGGGACAGATACGCAGTATTTT. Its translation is CASSKWTGGTDTQYF.

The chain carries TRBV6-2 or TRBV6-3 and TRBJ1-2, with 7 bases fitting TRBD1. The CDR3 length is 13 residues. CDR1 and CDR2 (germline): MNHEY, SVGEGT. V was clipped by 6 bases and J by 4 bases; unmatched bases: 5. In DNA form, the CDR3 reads TGTGCCAGCAGCGGGACAGTAACCTATGGCTACACCTTC. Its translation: CASSGTVTYGYTF.

The CDR3 here is CASRRRGGETQYF. The CDR3 DNA is TGTGCCAGCAGAAGACGGGGGGGAGAGACCCAGTACTTC. This chain links TRBV5-6 with TRBJ2-5; 8 bases are a match to TRBD2. Germline lookup yields CDR1 SGHDT and CDR2 YYEEEE. The CDR3 length is 13 residues. The V and J ends lost 5 bases and 4 bases, in that order; junction bases with no gene match: 4. Full variable domain (outside the CDR3, taken from reference TRBV5-6 and TRBJ2-5): DAGVTQSPTHLIKTRGQQVTLRCSPKSGHDTVSWYQQALGQGPQFIFQYYEEEERQRGNFPDRFSGHQFPNYSSELNVNALLLGDSALYLCASRRRGGETQYFGPGTRLLVL.

DNA of the CDR3: TGCGCCAGCAGCCAAGAACCATTGAGGGCCTGGAATGAAAAACTGTTTTTT. Protein sequence: CASSQEPLRAWNEKLFF. The V gene is TRBV4-3, the J gene TRBJ1-4; the D is unclear. V lost 0 bases, J lost 5 bases, and 16 bases lay in between. The CDR3 sequence is 17 residues long. Germline V gene sequence: CDR1 LGHNA, CDR2 YSLEER.

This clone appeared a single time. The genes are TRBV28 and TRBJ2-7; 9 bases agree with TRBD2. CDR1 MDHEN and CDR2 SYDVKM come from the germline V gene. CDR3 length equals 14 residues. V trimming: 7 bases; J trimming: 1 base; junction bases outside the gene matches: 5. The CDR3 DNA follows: TGTGCCAGCATCGCGGCGGGGGGGTCCTACGAGCAGTACTTC. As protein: CASIAAGGSYEQYF.

The CDR3 is CASSPAESGVAGNTIYF. CDR3 DNA sequence: TGTGCCAGCAGCCCGGCCGAGTCGGGGGTGGCTGGAAACACCATATATTTT. J is TRBJ1-3 and V is TRBV3-1 (or the pseudogene TRBV3-2); TRBD1 is a possible D gene (5 bases). CDR1 is LGHDT and CDR2 is YNNKEL in the germline V gene (reference sequence). Trimming shortened V by 4 bases and J by 2 bases, and 18 bases separated the two germline ends. The CDR3 sequence is 17 residues long.

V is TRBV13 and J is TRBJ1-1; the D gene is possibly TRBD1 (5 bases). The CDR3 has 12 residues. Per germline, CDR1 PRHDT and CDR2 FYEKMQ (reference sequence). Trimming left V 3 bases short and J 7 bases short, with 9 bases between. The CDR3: CASSFGRGEAFF. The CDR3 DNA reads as TGTGCCAGCAGCTTCGGTAGGGGTGAAGCTTTCTTT.

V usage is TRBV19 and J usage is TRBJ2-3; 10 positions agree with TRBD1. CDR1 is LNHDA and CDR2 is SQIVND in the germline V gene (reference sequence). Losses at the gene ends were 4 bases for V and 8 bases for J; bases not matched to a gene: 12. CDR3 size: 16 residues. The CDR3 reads CASSSARDRGIPTQYF. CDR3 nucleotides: TGTGCCAGTAGTAGTGCTCGGGACAGGGGCATACCTACGCAGTATTTT.

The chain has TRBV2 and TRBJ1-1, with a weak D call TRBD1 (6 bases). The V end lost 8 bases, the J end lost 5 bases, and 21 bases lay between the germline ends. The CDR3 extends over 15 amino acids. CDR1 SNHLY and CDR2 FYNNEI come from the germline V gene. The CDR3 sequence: CASDLRGQGRTEAFF. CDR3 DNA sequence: TGTGCCAGCGACTTGCGGGGGCAGGGGAGGACTGAAGCTTTCTTT. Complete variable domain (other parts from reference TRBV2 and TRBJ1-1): EPEVTQTPSHQVTQMGQEVILRCVPISNHLYFYWYRQILGQKVEFLVSFYNNEISEKSEIFDDQFSVERPDGSNFTLKIRSTKLEDSAMYFCASDLRGQGRTEAFFGQGTRLTVV.

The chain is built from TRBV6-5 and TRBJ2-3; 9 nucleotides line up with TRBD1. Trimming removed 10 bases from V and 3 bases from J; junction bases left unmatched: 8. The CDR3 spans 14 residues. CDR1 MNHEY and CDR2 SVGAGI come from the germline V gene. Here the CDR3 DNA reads TGTGCCACTTGCCGGGACAGGGAAACAGATACGCAGTATTTT. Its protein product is CATCRDRETDTQYF.

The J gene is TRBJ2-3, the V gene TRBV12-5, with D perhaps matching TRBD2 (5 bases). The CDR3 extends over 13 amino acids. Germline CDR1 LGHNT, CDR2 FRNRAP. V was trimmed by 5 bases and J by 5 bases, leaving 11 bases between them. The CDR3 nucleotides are TGTGCTAGTGGTGGGGTGGGAGAAGATACGCAGTATTTT. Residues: CASGGVGEDTQYF.

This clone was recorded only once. The CDR3 nucleotides are TGTGCCAGCGGGGCCGGTGGGAGCACAGATACGCAGTATTTT. Translation gives CASGAGGSTDTQYF. The chain combines TRBV28 with TRBJ2-3; tentatively, D is TRBD1 (5 bases). The CDR3 covers 14 residues. Germline CDR1 MDHEN, CDR2 SYDVKM. V was cut by 8 bases and J by 0 bases, with 12 bases left in between.

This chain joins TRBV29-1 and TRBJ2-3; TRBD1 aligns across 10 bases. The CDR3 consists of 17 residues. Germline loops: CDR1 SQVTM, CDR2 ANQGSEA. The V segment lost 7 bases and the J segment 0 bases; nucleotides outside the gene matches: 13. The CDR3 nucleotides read TGCAGCGCCGACCTTCCGGGACAGGGGCCAAGCACAGATACGCAGTATTTT. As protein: CSADLPGQGPSTDTQYF.

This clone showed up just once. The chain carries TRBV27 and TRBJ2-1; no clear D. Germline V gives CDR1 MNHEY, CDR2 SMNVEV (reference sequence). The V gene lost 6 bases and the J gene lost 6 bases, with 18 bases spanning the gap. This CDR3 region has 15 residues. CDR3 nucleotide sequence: TGTGCCAGCAGATCCGTCCGGTCTAACTCCAATGAGCAGTTCTTC. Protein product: CASRSVRSNSNEQFF.

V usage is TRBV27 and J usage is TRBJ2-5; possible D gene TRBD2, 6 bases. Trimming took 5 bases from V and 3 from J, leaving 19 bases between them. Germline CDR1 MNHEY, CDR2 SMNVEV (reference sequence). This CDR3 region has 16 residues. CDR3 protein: CASSPWGVPSKETQYF. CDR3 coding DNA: TGTGCCAGCAGTCCCTGGGGGGTCCCCTCTAAAGAGACCCAGTACTTC.

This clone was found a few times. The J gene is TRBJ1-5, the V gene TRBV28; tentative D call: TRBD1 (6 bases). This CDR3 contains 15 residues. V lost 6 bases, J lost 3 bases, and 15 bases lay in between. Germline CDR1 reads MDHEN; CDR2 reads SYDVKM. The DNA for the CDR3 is TGTGCCAGCAGGATAGGGGGTACAACCAATCAGCCCCAGCATTTT. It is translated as CASRIGGTTNQPQHF.

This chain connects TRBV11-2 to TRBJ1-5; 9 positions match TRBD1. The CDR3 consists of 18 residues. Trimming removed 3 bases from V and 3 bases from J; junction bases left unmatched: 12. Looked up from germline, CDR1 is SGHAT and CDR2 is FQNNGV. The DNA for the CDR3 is TGTGCCAGCAGCTTCGGAAACGCGGGACAGGGATACAATCAGCCCCAGCATTTT. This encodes CASSFGNAGQGYNQPQHF.

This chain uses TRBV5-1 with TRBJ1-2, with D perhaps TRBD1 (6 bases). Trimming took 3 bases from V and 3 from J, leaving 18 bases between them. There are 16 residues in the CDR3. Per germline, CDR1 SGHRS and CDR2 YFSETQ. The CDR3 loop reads CASSSGTLQEDYGYTF. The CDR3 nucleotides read TGCGCCAGCAGCTCGGGGACACTCCAAGAGGACTATGGCTACACCTTC.

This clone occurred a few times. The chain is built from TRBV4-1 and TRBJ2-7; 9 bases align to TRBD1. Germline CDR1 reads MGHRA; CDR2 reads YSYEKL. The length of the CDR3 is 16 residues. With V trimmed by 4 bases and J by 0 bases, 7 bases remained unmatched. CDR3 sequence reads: CASSPSGQGFSYEQYF. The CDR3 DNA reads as TGCGCCAGCAGCCCCTCGGGACAGGGCTTCTCCTACGAGCAGTACTTC.

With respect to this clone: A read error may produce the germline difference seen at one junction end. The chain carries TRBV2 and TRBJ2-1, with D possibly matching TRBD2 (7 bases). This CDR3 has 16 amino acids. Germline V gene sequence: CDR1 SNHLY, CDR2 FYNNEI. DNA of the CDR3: TGTGCCAGCAGGGAAGAGGGGGGGAAACATTACAATGAGCAGTTCTTC. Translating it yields CASREEGGKHYNEQFF.

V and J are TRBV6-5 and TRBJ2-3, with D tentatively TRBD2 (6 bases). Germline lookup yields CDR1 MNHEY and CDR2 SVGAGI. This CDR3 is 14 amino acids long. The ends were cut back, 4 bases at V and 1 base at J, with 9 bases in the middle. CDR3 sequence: CASSWDSRTDTQYF. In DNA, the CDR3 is TGTGCCAGCAGTTGGGACTCTCGCACAGATACGCAGTATTTT.

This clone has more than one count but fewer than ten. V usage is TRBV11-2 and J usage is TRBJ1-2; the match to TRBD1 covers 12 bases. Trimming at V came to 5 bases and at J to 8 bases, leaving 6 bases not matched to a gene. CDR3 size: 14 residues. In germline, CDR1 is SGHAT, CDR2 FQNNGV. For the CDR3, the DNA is TGTGCCAGCAGCCCCGGGACAGGGGGCGTAGGCTACACCTTC. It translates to CASSPGTGGVGYTF.

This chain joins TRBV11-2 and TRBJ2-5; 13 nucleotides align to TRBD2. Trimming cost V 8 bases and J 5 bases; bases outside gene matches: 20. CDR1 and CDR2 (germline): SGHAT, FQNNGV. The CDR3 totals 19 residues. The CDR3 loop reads CASAQGGLGLAGVWETQYF. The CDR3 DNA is TGTGCCAGCGCCCAGGGGGGTTTAGGACTAGCGGGAGTGTGGGAGACCCAGTACTTC. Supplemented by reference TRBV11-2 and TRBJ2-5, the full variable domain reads EAGVAQSPRYKIIEKRQSVAFWCNPISGHATLYWYQQILGQGPKLLIQFQNNGVVDDSQLPKDRFSAERLKGVDSTLKIQPAKLEDSAVYLCASAQGGLGLAGVWETQYFGPGTRLLVL.

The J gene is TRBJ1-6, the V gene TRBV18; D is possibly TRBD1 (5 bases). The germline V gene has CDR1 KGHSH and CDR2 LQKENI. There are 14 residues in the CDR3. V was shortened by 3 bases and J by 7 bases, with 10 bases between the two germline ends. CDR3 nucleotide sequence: TGTGCCAGCTCACCCGATTACAGGAATTCACCCCTCCACTTT. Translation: CASSPDYRNSPLHF. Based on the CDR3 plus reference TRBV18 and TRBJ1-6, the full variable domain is NAGVMQNPRHLVRRRGQEARLRCSPMKGHSHVYWYRQLPEEGLKFMVYLQKENIIDESGMPKERFSAEFPKEGPSILRIQQVVRGDSAAYFCASSPDYRNSPLHFGNGTRLTVT.

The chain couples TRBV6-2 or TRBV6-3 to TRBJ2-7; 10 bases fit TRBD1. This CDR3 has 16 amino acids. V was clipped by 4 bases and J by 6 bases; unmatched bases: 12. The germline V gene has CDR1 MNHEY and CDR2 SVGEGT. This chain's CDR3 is CASSSIRQGASREQYF. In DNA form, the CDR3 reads TGTGCCAGCAGTTCTATTCGACAGGGGGCTTCTCGCGAGCAGTACTTC.

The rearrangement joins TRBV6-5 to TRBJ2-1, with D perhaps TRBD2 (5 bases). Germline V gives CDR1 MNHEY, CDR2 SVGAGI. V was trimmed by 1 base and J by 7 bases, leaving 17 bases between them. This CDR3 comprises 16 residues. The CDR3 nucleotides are TGTGCCAGCAGTTACTATCCTAGAGGGTTAAAGAATGAGCAGTTCTTC. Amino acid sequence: CASSYYPRGLKNEQFF.

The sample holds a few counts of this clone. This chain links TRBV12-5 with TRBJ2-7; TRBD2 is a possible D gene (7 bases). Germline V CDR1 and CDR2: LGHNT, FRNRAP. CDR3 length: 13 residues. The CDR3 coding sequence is TGTGCCTGCTCGGGGGGCACTATGGTCGAGCAGTACTTC. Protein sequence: CACSGGTMVEQYF.